One sample yielded the 10 T cell receptor beta chains listed below, sequenced in a study of T cell repertoires and Cas9 in healthy adults. Data came from immunoSEQ multiplex PCR; TCRdb stores just in-frame clones and leaves some out. The sample lists more than 20,000 clones, about 92% occurring once. Input material: CD4+ effector T cells (CD127+, CD25-, CD137-, CD154-) from PBMCs; culture status not recorded. The receptors originated from a human donor in good health.

This clone was found once. The chain carries TRBV10-3 and TRBJ2-7, with D possibly being TRBD2 (6 bases). The CDR3 is 17 residues long. The germline V gene has CDR1 ENHRY and CDR2 SYGVKD. V shed 0 bases and J shed 0 bases, with 15 bases lying between them. The CDR3 loop is CAISESNIAVASYEQYF. The CDR3 DNA is TGTGCCATCAGTGAGTCGAATATAGCGGTGGCCTCCTACGAGCAGTACTTC.

The chain links TRBV7-2 to TRBJ2-2; TRBD2 matches at 13 bases. Losses at the gene ends were 6 bases for V and 10 bases for J; bases not matched to a gene: 5. The CDR3 is 14 amino acids. Per the germline V gene, CDR1 is SGHTA and CDR2 is FQGNSA. This CDR3 is CASRSGLAGSELFF. The CDR3 DNA reads as TGTGCCAGCAGATCGGGACTAGCGGGGTCGGAGCTGTTTTTT.

This sequence joins TRBV6-1 and TRBJ1-2; TRBD1 matches 10 bases. The V and J ends lost 6 bases and 3 bases, in that order; junction bases with no gene match: 4. This CDR3 comprises 14 residues. Germline V lookup: CDR1 MNHNS, CDR2 SASEGT. CDR3 DNA: TGTGCCAGCAGACGCGGACAGGGGGACTATGGCTACACCTTC. It codes for CASRRGQGDYGYTF.

The V gene is TRBV6-1, the J gene TRBJ2-1, with D possibly TRBD2 on 5 matching bases. Germline-derived CDR1 and CDR2 are MNHNS and SASEGT. The CDR3 spans 15 residues. Trimming took 4 bases from V and 8 from J, leaving 18 bases between them. In DNA, the CDR3 is TGTGCCAGCAGTGTTGACTCAAGAGGGTTCGATGAGCAGTTCTTC. Residues: CASSVDSRGFDEQFF.

This sequence joins TRBV5-1 and TRBJ1-1; maybe TRBD1 (5 bases). This CDR3 comprises 13 residues. Between the trimmed V and J ends, which lost 4 bases and 1 base, there was a span of 8 bases. Germline V gives CDR1 SGHRS, CDR2 YFSETQ. CDR3 in DNA: TGCGCCAGCAGCCTGGACACGAACACTGAAGCTTTCTTT. Amino acids: CASSLDTNTEAFF.

This sequence joins TRBV5-1 and TRBJ2-3; D might be TRBD2 (6 bases). From germline, CDR1 is SGHRS and CDR2 YFSETQ. The length of the CDR3 is 15 residues. The V gene lost 1 base and the J gene lost 1 base, with 10 bases spanning the gap. DNA of the CDR3: TGCGCCAGCAGCTTGCCGGGGGAGCGCACAGATACGCAGTATTTT. This encodes CASSLPGERTDTQYF. The variable domain in full, completed from reference TRBV5-1 and TRBJ2-3, reads KAGVTQTPRYLIKTRGQQVTLSCSPISGHRSVSWYQQTPGQGLQFLFEYFSETQRNKGNFPGRFSGRQFSNSRSEMNVSTLELGDSALYLCASSLPGERTDTQYFGPGTRLTVL.

V usage is TRBV4-1 and J usage is TRBJ2-5; TRBD1 might be the D (6 bases). The CDR3 totals 15 residues. CDR1 and CDR2 (germline): MGHRA, YSYEKL. V was trimmed by 2 bases and J by 5 bases, leaving 15 bases between them. In DNA, the CDR3 is TGCGCCAGCAGCCAACCGACAGGTCCTATGGAGACCCAGTACTTC. It is translated as CASSQPTGPMETQYF.

The CDR3 protein is CASSFPGTGPYEQYF. As DNA, the CDR3 is TGCGCCAGCAGCTTTCCCGGGACAGGCCCTTACGAGCAGTACTTC. J is TRBJ2-7 and V is TRBV5-1, with 8 positions matching TRBD1. Germline values: CDR1 SGHRS, CDR2 YFSETQ. This CDR3 spans 15 amino acids. V lost 2 bases, J lost 4 bases, and 8 bases stayed unmatched.

The chain carries TRBV19 and TRBJ1-5; possible D gene TRBD1, 5 bases. Per germline, CDR1 LNHDA and CDR2 SQIVND (reference sequence). The CDR3 covers 15 residues. Trimming removed 6 bases at V and 6 bases at J, with 18 bases between. For the CDR3, the DNA is TGTGCCAGTAGCGCCGGGACCGGGTCCAGTCAGCCCCAGCATTTT. Translating it yields CASSAGTGSSQPQHF.

V is TRBV5-1 and J is TRBJ1-1; 9 nucleotides match TRBD1. The trim removed 0 bases at V and 9 bases at J, leaving 6 bases unmatched. The germline gives CDR1 SGHRS, CDR2 YFSETQ. CDR3 length: 14 amino acids. DNA for the CDR3: TGCGCCAGCAGCTTGGATGGACAGGGGACAAAAGCTTTCTTT. This translates into CASSLDGQGTKAFF.